This TCR beta chain was found in a study of T cells after yellow fever vaccination. General observations from the study: Most clones from primary vaccination were detected again post-booster (about 96% CD4, more than 85% CD8). CD4 and CD8 compartments shared a small share of clonotypes, likely from convergent recombination.

Template-switching 5'RACE yielded the TCR cDNA; a universal primer site and UMIs were added in the process. TCRdb reprocessed the 5' RACE reads via MiXCR and lists one record per CDR3 protein. This sample yields 300,000 to 400,000 distinct CDR3 sequences, of which over 8% are seen a single time; roughly 17% belongs to the top ten. This clonotype was seen many times. The target antigen is unknown. Trimming pared 1 base from V and 2 bases from J, leaving 9 bases between. CDR1 and CDR2 (germline): SGHTA, FQGNSA. The CDR3 runs to 15 residues. Sequencing was performed on PBMCs, taken on the day of the first yellow fever vaccination. This receptor was taken from a man aged 18 to 30 who received the YFV17D yellow fever vaccine. The V and J genes are TRBV7-2 and TRBJ1-5, with D perhaps TRBD1 (5 bases). The CDR3 nucleotides are TGTGCCAGCAGCTTAGGAATCAGGGGCAATCAGCCCCAGCATTTT. Protein: CASSLGIRGNQPQHF. Full variable domain (missing parts from reference TRBV7-2 and TRBJ1-5): GAGVSQSPSNKVTEKGKDVELRCDPISGHTALYWYRQSLGQGLEFLIYFQGNSAPDKSGLPSDRFSAERTGGSVSTLTIQRTQQEDSAVYLCASSLGIRGNQPQHFGDGTRLSIL.